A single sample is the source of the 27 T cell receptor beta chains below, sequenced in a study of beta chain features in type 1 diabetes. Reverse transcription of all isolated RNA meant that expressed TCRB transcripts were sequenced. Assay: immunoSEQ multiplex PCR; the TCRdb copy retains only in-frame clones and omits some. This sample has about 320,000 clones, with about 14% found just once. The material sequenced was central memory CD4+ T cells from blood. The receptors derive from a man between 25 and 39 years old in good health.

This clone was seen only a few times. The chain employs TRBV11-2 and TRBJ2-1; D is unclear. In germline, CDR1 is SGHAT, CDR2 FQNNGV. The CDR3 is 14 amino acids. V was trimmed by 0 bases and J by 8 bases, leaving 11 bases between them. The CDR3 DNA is TGTGCCAGCAGCTTAGATCGGAGATCCTATGAGCAGTTCTTC. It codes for CASSLDRRSYEQFF.

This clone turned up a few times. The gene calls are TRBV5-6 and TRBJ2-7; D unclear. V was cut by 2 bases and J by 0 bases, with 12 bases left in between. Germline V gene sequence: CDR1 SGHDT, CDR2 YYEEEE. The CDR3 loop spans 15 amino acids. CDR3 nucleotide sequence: TGTGCCAGCAGCTTTGGTCCTGTGAGCTCCTACGAGCAGTACTTC. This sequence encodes CASSFGPVSSYEQYF. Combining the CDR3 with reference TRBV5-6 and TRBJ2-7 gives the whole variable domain DAGVTQSPTHLIKTRGQQVTLRCSPKSGHDTVSWYQQALGQGPQFIFQYYEEEERQRGNFPDRFSGHQFPNYSSELNVNALLLGDSALYLCASSFGPVSSYEQYFGPGTRLTVT.

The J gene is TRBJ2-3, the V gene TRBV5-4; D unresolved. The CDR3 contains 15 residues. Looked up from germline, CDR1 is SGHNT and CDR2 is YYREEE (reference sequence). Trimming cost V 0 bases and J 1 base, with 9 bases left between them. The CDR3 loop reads CASSLGVGGTDTQYF. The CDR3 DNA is TGTGCCAGCAGCTTGGGTGTTGGGGGCACAGATACGCAGTATTTT.

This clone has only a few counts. The CDR3 spells CASSLRAGGNTGELFF. The CDR3, as DNA: TGTGCCAGCAGCTTAAGGGCGGGAGGGAACACCGGGGAGCTGTTTTTT. The chain recombines TRBV7-8 with TRBJ2-2; 8 bases fit TRBD2. J gave up 1 base and V 2 bases, and 3 bases lay outside the gene matches. This CDR3 comprises 16 residues. Per germline, CDR1 SGHVS and CDR2 FQNEAQ.

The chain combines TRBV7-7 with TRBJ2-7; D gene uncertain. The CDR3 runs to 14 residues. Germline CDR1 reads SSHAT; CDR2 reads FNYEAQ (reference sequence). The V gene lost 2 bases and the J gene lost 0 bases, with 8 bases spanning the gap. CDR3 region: CASSLSASSYEQYV. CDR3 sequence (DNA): TGTGCCAGCAGCTTATCCGCGAGCTCCTACGAGCAGTACGTC.

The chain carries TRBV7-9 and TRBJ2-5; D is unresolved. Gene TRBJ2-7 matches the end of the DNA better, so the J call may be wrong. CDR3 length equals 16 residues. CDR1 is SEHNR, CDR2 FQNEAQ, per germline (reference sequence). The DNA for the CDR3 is TGTGCCAGCAGCCTAGGGATAGGGCTGGAGTTTAACGAGCAGTACTTC. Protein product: CASSLGIGLEFNEQYF.

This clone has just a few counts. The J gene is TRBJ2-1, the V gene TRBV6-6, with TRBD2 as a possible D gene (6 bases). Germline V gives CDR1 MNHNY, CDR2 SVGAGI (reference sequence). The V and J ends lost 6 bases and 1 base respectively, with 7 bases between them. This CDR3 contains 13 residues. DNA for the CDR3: TGTGCCAGCAGGGGACTGTCCTACAATGAGCAGTTCTTC. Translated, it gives CASRGLSYNEQFF.

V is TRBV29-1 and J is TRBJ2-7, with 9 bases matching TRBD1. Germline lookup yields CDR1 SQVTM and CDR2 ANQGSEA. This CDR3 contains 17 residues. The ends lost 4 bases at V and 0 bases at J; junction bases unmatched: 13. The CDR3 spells CSVVGTGRFGSSYEQYF. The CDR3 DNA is TGCAGCGTTGTGGGGACAGGGCGTTTTGGTAGCTCCTACGAGCAGTACTTC.

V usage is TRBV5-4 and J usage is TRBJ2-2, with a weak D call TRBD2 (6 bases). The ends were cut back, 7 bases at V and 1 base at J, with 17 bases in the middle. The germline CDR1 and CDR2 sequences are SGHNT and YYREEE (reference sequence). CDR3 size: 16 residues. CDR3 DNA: TGTGCCAGCCGATCTAAATCCGGGGGGAACACCGGGGAGCTGTTTTTT. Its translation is CASRSKSGGNTGELFF.

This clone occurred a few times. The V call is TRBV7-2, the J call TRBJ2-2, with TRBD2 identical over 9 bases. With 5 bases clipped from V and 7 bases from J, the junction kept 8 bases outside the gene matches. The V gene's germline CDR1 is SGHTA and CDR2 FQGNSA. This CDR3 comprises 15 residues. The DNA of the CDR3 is TGTGCCAGCAGCCAAGAGCCTAGCGGGATCGGGGAGCTGTTTTTT. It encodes CASSQEPSGIGELFF.

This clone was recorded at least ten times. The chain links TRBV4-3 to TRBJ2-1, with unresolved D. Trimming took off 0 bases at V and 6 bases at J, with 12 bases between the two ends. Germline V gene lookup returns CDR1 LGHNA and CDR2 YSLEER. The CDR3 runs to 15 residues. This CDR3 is CASSQDRSNFNEQFF. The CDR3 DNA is TGCGCCAGCAGCCAAGATCGGTCCAATTTCAATGAGCAGTTCTTC.

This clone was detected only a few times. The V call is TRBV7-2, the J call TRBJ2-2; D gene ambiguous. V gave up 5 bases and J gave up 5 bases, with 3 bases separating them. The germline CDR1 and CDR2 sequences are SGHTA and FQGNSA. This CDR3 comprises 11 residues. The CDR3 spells CASSATGELFF. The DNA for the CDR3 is TGTGCCAGCAGCGCTACCGGGGAGCTGTTTTTT. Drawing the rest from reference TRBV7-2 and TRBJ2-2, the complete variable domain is GAGVSQSPSNKVTEKGKDVELRCDPISGHTALYWYRQSLGQGLEFLIYFQGNSAPDKSGLPSDRFSAERTGGSVSTLTIQRTQQEDSAVYLCASSATGELFFGEGSRLTVL.

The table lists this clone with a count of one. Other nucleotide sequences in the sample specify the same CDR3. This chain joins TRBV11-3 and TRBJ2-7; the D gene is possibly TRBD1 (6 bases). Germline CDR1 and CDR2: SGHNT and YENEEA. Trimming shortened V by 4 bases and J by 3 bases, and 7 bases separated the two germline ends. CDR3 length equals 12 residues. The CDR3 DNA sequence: TGTGCCAGCAGCTCGGACAGCTACGAGCAGTACGTC. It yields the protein CASSSDSYEQYV.

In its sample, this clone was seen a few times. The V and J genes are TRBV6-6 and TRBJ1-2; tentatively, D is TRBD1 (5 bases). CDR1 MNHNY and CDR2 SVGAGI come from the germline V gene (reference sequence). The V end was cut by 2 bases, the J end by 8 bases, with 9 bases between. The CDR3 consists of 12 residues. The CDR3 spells CASSYAGEGYTF. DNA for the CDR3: TGTGCCAGCAGTTACGCGGGGGAGGGCTACACCTTC.

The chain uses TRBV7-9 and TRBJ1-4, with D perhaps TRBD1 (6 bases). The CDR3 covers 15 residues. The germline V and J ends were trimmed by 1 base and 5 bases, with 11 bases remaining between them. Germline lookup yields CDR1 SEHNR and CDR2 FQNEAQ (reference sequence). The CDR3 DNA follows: TGTGCCAGCAGCTTAGATACAGGGCCGAATGAAAAACTGTTTTTT. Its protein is CASSLDTGPNEKLFF.

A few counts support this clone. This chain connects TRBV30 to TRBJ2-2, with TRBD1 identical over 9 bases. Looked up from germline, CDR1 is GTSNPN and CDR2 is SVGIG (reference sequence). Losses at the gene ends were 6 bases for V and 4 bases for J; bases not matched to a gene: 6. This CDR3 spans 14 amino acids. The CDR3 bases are TGTGCCTGCAGGACAGGGGAAGTCACCGGGGAGCTGTTTTTT. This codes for CACRTGEVTGELFF.

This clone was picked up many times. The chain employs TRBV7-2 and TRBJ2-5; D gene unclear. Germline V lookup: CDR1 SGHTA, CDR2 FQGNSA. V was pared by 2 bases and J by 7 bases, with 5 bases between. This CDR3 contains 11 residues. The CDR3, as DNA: TGTGCCAGCAGCTTACAGCGGACCCAGTACTTC. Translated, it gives CASSLQRTQYF.

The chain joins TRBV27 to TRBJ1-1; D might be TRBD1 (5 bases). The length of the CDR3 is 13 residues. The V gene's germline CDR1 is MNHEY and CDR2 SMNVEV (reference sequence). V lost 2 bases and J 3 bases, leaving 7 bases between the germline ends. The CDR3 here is CASSLGGDTEAFF. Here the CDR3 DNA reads TGTGCCAGCAGTTTAGGGGGGGACACTGAAGCTTTCTTT.

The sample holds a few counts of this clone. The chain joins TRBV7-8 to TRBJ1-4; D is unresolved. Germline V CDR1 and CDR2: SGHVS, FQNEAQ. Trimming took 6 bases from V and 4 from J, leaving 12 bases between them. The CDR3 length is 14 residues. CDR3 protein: CASSPRRSNEKLFF. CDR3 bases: TGTGCCAGCAGTCCTCGCAGGAGTAATGAAAAACTGTTTTTT.

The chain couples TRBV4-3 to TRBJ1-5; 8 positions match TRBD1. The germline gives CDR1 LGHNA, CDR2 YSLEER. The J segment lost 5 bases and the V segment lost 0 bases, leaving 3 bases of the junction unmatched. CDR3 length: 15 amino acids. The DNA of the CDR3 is TGCGCCAGCAGCCAAGATGAACAGGGGGATCAGCCCCAGCATTTT. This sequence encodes CASSQDEQGDQPQHF.

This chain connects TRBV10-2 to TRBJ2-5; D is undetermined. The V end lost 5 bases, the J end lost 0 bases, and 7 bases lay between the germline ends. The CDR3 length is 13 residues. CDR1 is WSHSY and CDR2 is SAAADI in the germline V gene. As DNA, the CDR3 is TGCGCCAGCAGTCTGGGGTACCAAGAGACCCAGTACTTC. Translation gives CASSLGYQETQYF.

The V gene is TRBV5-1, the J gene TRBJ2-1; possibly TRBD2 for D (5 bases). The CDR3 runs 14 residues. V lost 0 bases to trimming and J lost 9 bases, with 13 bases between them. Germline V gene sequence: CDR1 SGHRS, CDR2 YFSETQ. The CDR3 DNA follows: TGCGCCAGCAGCTTGGACCCCCCTAGCAGTGAGCAGTTCTTC. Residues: CASSLDPPSSEQFF.

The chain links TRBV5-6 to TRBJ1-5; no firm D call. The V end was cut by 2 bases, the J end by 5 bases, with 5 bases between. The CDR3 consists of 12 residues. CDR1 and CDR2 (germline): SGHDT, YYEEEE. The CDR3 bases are TGTGCCAGCAGCTTTCAGGATCAGCCCCAGCATTTT. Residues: CASSFQDQPQHF.

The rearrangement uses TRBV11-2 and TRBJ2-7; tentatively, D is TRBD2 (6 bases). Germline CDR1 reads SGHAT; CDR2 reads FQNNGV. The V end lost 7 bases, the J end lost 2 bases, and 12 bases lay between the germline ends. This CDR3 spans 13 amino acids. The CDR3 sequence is CASKAAGTYEQYF. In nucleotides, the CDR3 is TGTGCCAGCAAAGCGGCGGGGACCTACGAGCAGTACTTC.

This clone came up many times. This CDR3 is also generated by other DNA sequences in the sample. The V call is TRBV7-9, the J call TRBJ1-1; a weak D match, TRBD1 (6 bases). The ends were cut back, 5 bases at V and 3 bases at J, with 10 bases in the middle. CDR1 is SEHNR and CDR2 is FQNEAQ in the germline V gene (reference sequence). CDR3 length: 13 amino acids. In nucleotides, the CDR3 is TGTGCCAGCAGCCCCAGGGGAGACACTGAAGCTTTCTTT. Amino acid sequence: CASSPRGDTEAFF.

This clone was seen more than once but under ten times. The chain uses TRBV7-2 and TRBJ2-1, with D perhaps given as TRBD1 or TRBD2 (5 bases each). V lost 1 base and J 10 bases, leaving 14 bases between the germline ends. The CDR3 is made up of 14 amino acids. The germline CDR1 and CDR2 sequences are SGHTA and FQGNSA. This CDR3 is CASSLGFSGTEQFF. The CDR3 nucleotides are TGTGCCAGCAGCTTAGGATTCTCCGGGACCGAGCAGTTCTTC.

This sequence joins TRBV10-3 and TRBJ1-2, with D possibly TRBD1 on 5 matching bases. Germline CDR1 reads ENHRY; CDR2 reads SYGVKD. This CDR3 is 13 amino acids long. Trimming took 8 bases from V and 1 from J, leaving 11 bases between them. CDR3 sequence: CAIERGDNYGYTF. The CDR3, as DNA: TGTGCCATCGAGAGGGGAGATAACTATGGCTACACCTTC.